This TCR beta chain was sequenced in a study of prognosis after radiotherapy for stage I lung cancer. Looking at the study overall: In the span from early 2018 to January 2019, stage I non-small cell lung cancer patients were enrolled. It was SBRT that served as radiotherapy, in 3 to 5 fractions with a biologically effective dose of at least 100 Gy. Findings and limits, study-wide: Reportedly, patients with and without metastases differed in TRBV and TRBJ gene usage. Median unique TCR clones dropped from around 10,000 to 6,500 after stereotactic body radiation therapy.

Multiplex PCR in two rounds served to amplify TCR beta CDR3 from genomic DNA. First-round PCR employed TRBV- and TRBJ-specific primers for each gene. TCRdb called the multiplex PCR reads again in MiXCR, with one record for every CDR3 protein. The table records approximately 31,000 distinct CDR3 sequences, about 43% of them present only once. CDR1 MNHNS and CDR2 SASEGT come from the germline V gene. The CDR3 is 16 amino acids. With 5 bases clipped from V and 4 bases from J, the junction kept 11 bases outside the gene matches. On this clonotype itself: Its antigen is not known.

The receptor's source is a donor older than 45 with non-small cell lung cancer. The source material was PBMCs, sampled before or after stereotactic body radiation therapy (not recorded which). The chain uses TRBV6-1 and TRBJ2-7; 10 nucleotides align to TRBD2. The CDR3 region has the DNA TGTGCCAGCAGTCCACGAGCTAGCGGGAGATTATACGAGCAGTACTTC. This encodes CASSPRASGRLYEQYF.